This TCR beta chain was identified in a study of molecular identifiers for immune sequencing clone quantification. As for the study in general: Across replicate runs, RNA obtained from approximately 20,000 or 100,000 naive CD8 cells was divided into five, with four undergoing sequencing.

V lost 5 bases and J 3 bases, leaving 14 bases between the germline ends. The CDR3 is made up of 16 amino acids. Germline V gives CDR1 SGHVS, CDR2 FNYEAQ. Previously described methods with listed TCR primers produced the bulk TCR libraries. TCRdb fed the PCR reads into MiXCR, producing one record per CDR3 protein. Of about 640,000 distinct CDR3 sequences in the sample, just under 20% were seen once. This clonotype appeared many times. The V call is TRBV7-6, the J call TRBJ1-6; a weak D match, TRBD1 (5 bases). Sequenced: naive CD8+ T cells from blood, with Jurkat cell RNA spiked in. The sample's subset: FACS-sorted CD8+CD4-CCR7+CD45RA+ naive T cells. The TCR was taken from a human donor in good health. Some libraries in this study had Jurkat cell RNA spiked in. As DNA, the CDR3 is TGTGCCAGCAGCCCTGACAGAGAAATCTATAATTCACCCCTCCACTTT. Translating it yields CASSPDREIYNSPLHF.